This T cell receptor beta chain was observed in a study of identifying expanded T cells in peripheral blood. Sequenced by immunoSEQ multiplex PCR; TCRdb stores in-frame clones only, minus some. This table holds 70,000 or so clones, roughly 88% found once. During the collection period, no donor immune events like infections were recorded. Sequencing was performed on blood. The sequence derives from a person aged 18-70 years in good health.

The CDR3 here is CASVDRAGSADTQYF. The CDR3 DNA sequence: TGTGCCAGTGTGGACAGGGCAGGGTCAGCAGATACGCAGTATTTT. The rearrangement uses TRBV19 and TRBJ2-3; 8 bases align to TRBD1. Germline CDR1 and CDR2: LNHDA and SQIVND (reference sequence). The V gene end was trimmed by 8 bases and the J gene end by 4 bases; junction bases not matched to a gene: 11. This CDR3 spans 15 amino acids.